This TCR beta chain was recovered during a study of T-cell memory formation after mild COVID-19. With regard to this clonotype: Its antigen remains unidentified.

TCRdb reprocessed the 5' RACE reads via MiXCR and lists one record per CDR3 protein. The data contain 57,000 or so distinct CDR3 sequences, 9% to 9.5% of them singletons. Study-level points and caveats: The study found balanced CD4/CD8 in clones contracting day 15 to 85 and a CD4+ lean in later expanders.

The specimen sequenced was PBMCs or a T cell subset sorted from them (not recorded which). This clonotype was obtained from a man aged 18 to 35 who had mild COVID-19 (a few samples of this study predate the infection). Cell type and time point are not known.

The CDR3 coding sequence is TGCAGTGCCCCACAGGACTTAAACGAGCAGTACTTC. This encodes CSAPQDLNEQYF. The rearrangement uses TRBV20-1 and TRBJ2-7, with D perhaps matching TRBD1 or TRBD2 (5 bases each). CDR1 DFQATT and CDR2 SNEGSKA come from the germline V gene (reference sequence). V lost 6 bases, J lost 5 bases, and 14 bases lay in between. The length of the CDR3 is 12 residues.